The 25 T cell receptor beta chains in this list originate from one sample, sequenced in a study of blood T cell repertoires in COVID-19. The data were produced by immunoSEQ multiplex PCR, yet TCRdb's version contains in-frame clones alone and is incomplete. The sample records under 350,000 clones, around 86% being singletons. Sequencing was carried out using PBMCs or T cells enriched from blood (not recorded which). These TCRs come from a woman under 30 who had recovered from COVID-19.

J is TRBJ2-7 and V is TRBV15; possible D gene TRBD2, 6 bases. The CDR3 sequence is 16 residues long. From germline, CDR1 is LNHNV and CDR2 YYDKDF (reference sequence). V dropped 0 bases and J dropped 0 bases, with 12 bases sitting between them. The CDR3 reads CATSRERGGFSYEQYF. CDR3 nucleotides: TGTGCCACCAGCAGAGAGCGTGGAGGGTTCTCCTACGAGCAGTACTTC.

The chain employs TRBV6-2 or TRBV6-3 and TRBJ2-7; the D is unclear. Between the trimmed V and J ends, which lost 3 bases and 1 base, there was a span of 19 bases. The CDR3 is 17 amino acids. CDR1 is MNHEY, CDR2 SVGEGT, per germline. The CDR3 DNA reads TGTGCCAGCAGTTATAGAGGAGTAAAGCAATTGTCCTACGAGCAGTACTTC. It is translated as CASSYRGVKQLSYEQYF.

The chain recombines TRBV12-3 or TRBV12-4 with TRBJ1-4; D is unclear. V lost 3 bases to trimming and J lost 5 bases, with 4 bases between them. The CDR3 contains 12 residues. The CDR3 protein is CASSFRNEKLFF. DNA of the CDR3: TGTGCCAGCAGTTTCCGGAATGAAAAACTGTTTTTT.

V and J are TRBV12-3 or TRBV12-4 and TRBJ1-1, with a possible D match to TRBD1 (6 bases). V was clipped by 7 bases and J by 1 base, with 7 bases between them. The CDR3 runs 12 residues. CDR3 bases: TGTGCCAGCACACAGGGGAACACTGAAGCTTTCTTT. Encoded protein: CASTQGNTEAFF.

This clone was observed a single time. The chain has TRBV12-3 or TRBV12-4 and TRBJ2-1; TRBD2 is a possible D gene (5 bases). The CDR3 loop spans 12 amino acids. V lost 8 bases, J lost 8 bases, and 13 bases lay in between. CDR3 coding DNA: TGTGCCAGCGGGAGCGCAGGTTATGAGCAGTTCTTC. Translating gives CASGSAGYEQFF.

The chain is built from TRBV27 and TRBJ1-6; 7 positions match TRBD1. The CDR3 runs 15 residues. The trim removed 6 bases at V and 7 bases at J, leaving 9 bases unmatched. Germline loops: CDR1 MNHEY, CDR2 SMNVEV (reference sequence). This CDR3 is CASSNLDRENSPLHF. CDR3 bases: TGTGCCAGCAGCAATCTCGACAGGGAAAATTCACCCCTCCACTTT.

This clone was seen once. The chain is built from TRBV7-2 and TRBJ2-1; tentatively, D is TRBD1 (5 bases). Germline V gene sequence: CDR1 SGHTA, CDR2 FQGNSA. V was clipped by 4 bases and J by 0 bases, with 13 bases between them. The CDR3 sequence is 16 residues long. Here the CDR3 reads CASSYRQSSSYNEQFF. CDR3 nucleotide sequence: TGTGCCAGCAGCTACCGACAGTCCAGCTCCTACAATGAGCAGTTCTTC.

This clone was recorded only once. The chain uses TRBV7-9 and TRBJ1-3, with D unclear. The CDR3 length is 14 residues. V was trimmed by 2 bases and J by 0 bases, leaving 5 bases between them. Per the germline V gene, CDR1 is SEHNR and CDR2 is FQNEAQ (reference sequence). Written as DNA, the CDR3 is TGTGCCAGCAGCTTATTCAACTCTGGAAACACCATATATTTT. This codes for CASSLFNSGNTIYF.

The chain uses TRBV20-1 and TRBJ2-7; the match to TRBD1 covers 7 bases. Germline V gene data show CDR1 as DFQATT and CDR2 as SNEGSKA (reference sequence). The CDR3 length is 14 residues. The V and J ends lost 3 bases and 3 bases, in that order; junction bases with no gene match: 8. Written as DNA, the CDR3 is TGCAGTGCTAGTAGACAGGGAATAGGCTACGAGCAGTACTTC. It translates to CSASRQGIGYEQYF.

The V and J genes are TRBV4-1 and TRBJ1-1; D is possibly TRBD1 (6 bases). V shed 2 bases and J shed 4 bases, with 26 bases lying between them. Germline-derived CDR1 and CDR2 are MGHRA and YSYEKL. The CDR3 totals 19 residues. CDR3 sequence reads: CASSQPRSVRGGVLTEAFF. The CDR3 DNA follows: TGCGCCAGCAGCCAACCCCGGTCAGTCAGGGGTGGGGTACTCACTGAAGCTTTCTTT.

This chain uses TRBV12-2 with TRBJ1-5. TRBV12-2 is shown as a pseudogene. This CDR3 contains 15 residues. The CDR3 DNA follows: TGTGCAAGTCGCATGAATTGGGGGGATTGGCAGCCCCAGCATTTT. It yields the protein CASRMNWGDWQPQHF.

This clone was recorded only once. This chain joins TRBV29-1 and TRBJ2-2; possible D gene TRBD1, 5 bases. The CDR3 covers 12 residues. CDR1 SQVTM and CDR2 ANQGSEA come from the germline V gene. V gave up 5 bases and J gave up 6 bases, with 10 bases separating them. CDR3 amino acids: CSVWWGAGELFF. The CDR3 DNA reads TGCAGCGTTTGGTGGGGCGCCGGGGAGCTGTTTTTT.

This clone was seen a few times. The chain combines TRBV5-4 with TRBJ1-5, with 7 bases matching TRBD1. Looked up from germline, CDR1 is SGHNT and CDR2 is YYREEE (reference sequence). After removal of 3 bases from V and 0 bases from J, the junction contained 6 bases not matched to a gene. This CDR3 has 16 residues. CDR3 coding DNA: TGTGCCAGCAGCTGGGACAGCCAATATAGCAATCAGCCCCAGCATTTT. This translates into CASSWDSQYSNQPQHF.

The rearrangement links TRBV19 to TRBJ1-2; D gene unclear. Germline V CDR1 and CDR2: LNHDA, SQIVND (reference sequence). CDR3 length: 15 amino acids. V was clipped by 5 bases and J by 5 bases, with 18 bases between them. The chain's CDR3 is CASSPGWRPSYGYTF. In nucleotides, the CDR3 is TGTGCCAGTAGTCCGGGGTGGAGGCCCTCTTATGGCTACACCTTC.

V and J are TRBV7-9 and TRBJ1-1, with 8 bases identical to TRBD1. This CDR3 region has 14 residues. Germline assignment: CDR1 SEHNR and CDR2 FQNEAQ (reference sequence). The V and J ends lost 4 bases and 3 bases, in that order; junction bases with no gene match: 4. The CDR3: CASSSDRGYTEAFF. The CDR3 nucleotides are TGTGCCAGCAGCTCAGACAGGGGTTACACTGAAGCTTTCTTT. Full variable domain (rest looked up from reference TRBV7-9 and TRBJ1-1): DTGVSQNPRHKITKRGQNVTFRCDPISEHNRLYWYRQTLGQGPEFLTYFQNEAQLEKSRLLSDRFSAERPKGSFSTLEIQRTEQGDSAMYLCASSSDRGYTEAFFGQGTRLTVV.

The CDR3 loop reads CASSSDRAYEQYF. DNA of the CDR3: TGTGCCAGCAGTTCAGACAGAGCCTACGAGCAGTACTTC. This chain links TRBV2 with TRBJ2-7, with D tentatively TRBD1 (5 bases). Between the trimmed V and J ends, which lost 5 bases and 2 bases, there was a span of 10 bases. CDR3 length equals 13 residues. CDR1 is SNHLY, CDR2 FYNNEI, per germline.

This clone showed up just once. V usage is TRBV29-1 and J usage is TRBJ2-3; 8 bases match TRBD2. V dropped 3 bases and J dropped 1; count of bases not matched to a gene: 0. This CDR3 has 13 residues. Germline-derived CDR1 and CDR2 are SQVTM and ANQGSEA. The CDR3, as DNA: TGCAGCGTTGAGCGGGGGGGCACAGATACGCAGTATTTT. Encoded protein: CSVERGGTDTQYF.

The rearrangement uses TRBV4-1 and TRBJ1-5; 8 nucleotides line up with TRBD1. Germline values: CDR1 MGHRA, CDR2 YSYEKL. The CDR3 runs to 15 residues. The V gene end was trimmed by 4 bases and the J gene end by 3 bases; junction bases not matched to a gene: 5. The CDR3 protein is CASSLRTGHNQPQHF. CDR3 nucleotides: TGCGCCAGCAGCCTACGGACAGGGCACAATCAGCCCCAGCATTTT.

The V and J genes are TRBV12-3 or TRBV12-4 and TRBJ1-4, with D unclear. V lost 2 bases and J 6 bases, leaving 7 bases between the germline ends. The CDR3 contains 13 residues. The CDR3 sequence: CASSLMADEKLFF. The CDR3 DNA sequence: TGTGCCAGCAGTTTAATGGCAGATGAAAAACTGTTTTTT.

V and J are TRBV7-9 and TRBJ1-3, with a tentative D call TRBD1 (6 bases). This CDR3 region has 17 residues. CDR1 and CDR2 from the germline V gene are SEHNR and FQNEAQ (reference sequence). V gave up 1 base and J gave up 3 bases, with 16 bases separating them. The CDR3 DNA is TGTGCCAGCAGCTTAGGTGGACAGTCGGCCGGTGGAAACACCATATATTTT. It yields the protein CASSLGGQSAGGNTIYF.

V is TRBV19 and J is TRBJ2-1, with 11 positions matching TRBD2. CDR1 LNHDA and CDR2 SQIVND come from the germline V gene (reference sequence). The CDR3 extends over 16 amino acids. Unmatched junction bases numbered 8, after V lost 2 bases and J lost 8 bases. CDR3 DNA: TGTGCCAGTAGTATATGGTTAGCGGGGGGGCACTATGAGCAGTTCTTC. It codes for CASSIWLAGGHYEQFF.

The chain uses TRBV27 and TRBJ2-1; 14 bases agree with TRBD2. The CDR3 totals 15 residues. In germline, CDR1 is MNHEY, CDR2 SMNVEV (reference sequence). Germline trimming cut 6 bases from V and 8 bases from J; bases unmatched to any gene: 6. CDR3 loop: CASRRGLAGVYEQFF. The CDR3 DNA sequence: TGTGCCAGCAGACGGGGACTAGCGGGAGTCTATGAGCAGTTCTTC.

In this sample, this clone turned up once. The chain is built from TRBV21-1 and TRBJ1-6. TRBV21-1 is deemed a pseudogene. CDR3 size: 18 residues. CDR3 sequence reads: CASSKGRRERGCGSPLHF. CDR3 bases: TGTGCCAGCAGCAAAGGCCGCCGGGAGAGGGGATGCGGTTCACCCCTCCACTTT.

The V gene is TRBV7-7, the J gene TRBJ1-3; 7 nucleotides align to TRBD1. V lost 5 bases and J lost 2; bases outside the gene matches: 3. CDR1 and CDR2 from the germline V gene are SSHAT and FNYEAQ (reference sequence). The CDR3 sequence is 14 residues long. The CDR3, as DNA: TGTGCCAGCAGCGCCGGGACAGCTGGAAACACCATATATTTT. Its translation: CASSAGTAGNTIYF.

The V call is TRBV10-2, the J call TRBJ1-3; tentative D call: TRBD1 (5 bases). CDR3 length: 15 residues. CDR1 and CDR2 (germline): WSHSY, SAAADI. V shed 2 bases and J shed 7 bases, with 15 bases lying between them. The CDR3 DNA follows: TGCGCCAGCAGTGAGAAGCAGGGCCGGCGGAACACCATATATTTT. Translation: CASSEKQGRRNTIYF.